This T cell receptor (beta chain) was documented in a study of post-analysis software for immune sequencing data. Whole-study results and caveats: People with multiple sclerosis had a significantly lower normalized Chao1 diversity than controls did.

Germline V gene lookup returns CDR1 SGHVS and CDR2 FQNEAQ. Trimming shortened V by 5 bases and J by 2 bases, and 7 bases separated the two germline ends. The CDR3 runs to 13 residues. A few counts support this clonotype. Its antigen is still unknown. The TCR beta cDNA libraries carried unique molecular identifiers. T cells numbering about 0.85 to 11 million gave rise to 500,000 to 600,000 cDNA molecules. From the PCR reads, TCRdb called clonotypes with MiXCR, one entry per CDR3 protein. The table shows 150,000 or so distinct CDR3 sequences, with around 36% occurring only once. This TCR was sampled from a girl aged 5-17 years with multiple sclerosis. This rearrangement joins TRBV7-8 to TRBJ1-5; D gene unclear. This sample comprised blood, obtained after autologous hematopoietic stem cell transplantation. In DNA, the CDR3 is TGTGCCAGCAGCCAGGACCGCAATCAGCCCCAGCATTTT. Translated: CASSQDRNQPQHF.